What follows are 27 T cell receptor beta chains derived from one specimen sequenced in a study of blood T cell repertoires in COVID-19 (dated by TCRdb to 2020 to 2022). Libraries were constructed by the immunoSEQ multiplex PCR assay. In its TCRdb copy, this immuneACCESS table keeps in-frame sequences only and misses some clones. Where compared with another copy, unresolved V genes explain less than half of these, and the others have no known cause. This sample holds some 46,000 clones; 87% were observed only once. Of the sample, approximately 4.3% is held by the ten largest clones. Sequenced input: peripheral blood. The origin of the receptors is a human donor in a cohort sampled during active COVID-19.

This chain joins TRBV11-2 and TRBJ2-1; perhaps TRBD2 as D (6 bases). The CDR3 covers 15 residues. CDR1 SGHAT and CDR2 FQNNGV come from the germline V gene. Trimming took off 5 bases at V and 1 base at J, with 12 bases between the two ends. CDR3 sequence: CASSALRGSYNEQFF. In nucleotides, the CDR3 is TGTGCCAGCAGCGCACTACGGGGGTCCTACAATGAGCAGTTCTTC.

This sequence joins TRBV15 and TRBJ2-4; perhaps TRBD2 as D (6 bases). This CDR3 comprises 16 residues. Trimming removed 0 bases from V and 8 bases from J, with 17 bases in between. Germline V CDR1 and CDR2: LNHNV, YYDKDF (reference sequence). The CDR3 protein is CATSRDGGGPYDIQYF. DNA for the CDR3: TGTGCCACCAGCAGAGATGGAGGAGGGCCTTATGACATTCAGTACTTC.

V gene TRBV7-2 combines with J gene TRBJ2-1, with 15 bases aligning to TRBD2. J lost 9 bases, V lost 1 base, and 4 bases had no gene match. The CDR3 runs to 16 residues. From germline, CDR1 is SGHTA and CDR2 FQGNSA. The CDR3 reads CASSLDGLAGGREQFF. The CDR3 DNA is TGTGCCAGCAGCTTAGATGGACTAGCGGGGGGGCGTGAGCAGTTCTTC.

In this sample, this clone turned up a few times. This chain connects TRBV4-1 to TRBJ2-1; the match to TRBD2 covers 10 bases. Looked up from germline, CDR1 is MGHRA and CDR2 is YSYEKL. This CDR3 has 16 residues. With 1 base clipped from V and 7 bases from J, the junction kept 7 bases outside the gene matches. The CDR3 DNA reads TGCGCCAGCAGCCAAGGGCCTAGCGGGAGTGCGAATGAGCAGTTCTTC. Amino acid sequence: CASSQGPSGSANEQFF.

The chain combines TRBV5-4 with TRBJ1-1; the match to TRBD1 covers 7 bases. The CDR3 consists of 14 residues. With 4 bases clipped from V and 3 bases from J, the junction kept 6 bases outside the gene matches. Looked up from germline, CDR1 is SGHNT and CDR2 is YYREEE (reference sequence). The CDR3 here is CASSDRVGDTEAFF. CDR3 nucleotides: TGTGCCAGCAGCGACAGGGTTGGGGACACTGAAGCTTTCTTT.

J is TRBJ2-2 and V is TRBV5-1, with a weak D call TRBD2 (7 bases). The CDR3 runs 15 residues. Germline CDR1 and CDR2: SGHRS and YFSETQ. The germline V and J ends were trimmed by 4 bases and 6 bases, with 16 bases remaining between them. CDR3 sequence (DNA): TGCGCCAGCAGCCCCTCCCGGGGGGCTGCCGGGGAGCTGTTTTTT. It yields the protein CASSPSRGAAGELFF. The variable domain in full, with the rest retrieved from reference TRBV5-1 and TRBJ2-2, is KAGVTQTPRYLIKTRGQQVTLSCSPISGHRSVSWYQQTPGQGLQFLFEYFSETQRNKGNFPGRFSGRQFSNSRSEMNVSTLELGDSALYLCASSPSRGAAGELFFGEGSRLTVL.

In its sample, this clone was seen once. The rearrangement joins TRBV2 to TRBJ1-6, with 9 bases lining up with TRBD1. The CDR3 loop spans 14 amino acids. Germline V CDR1 and CDR2: SNHLY, FYNNEI. The V segment lost 8 bases and the J segment 9 bases; nucleotides outside the gene matches: 8. Here the CDR3 DNA reads TGTGCCAGCGAAAACAGGGGGCTGGGTTCACCCCTCCACTTT. It specifies CASENRGLGSPLHF.

The chain combines TRBV24-1 with TRBJ2-7; D is uncertain. Trimming left V 2 bases short and J 9 bases short, with 16 bases between. The CDR3 has 14 amino acids. Germline CDR1 is KGHDR and CDR2 is SFDVKD. CDR3 in amino acids: CATSDSSRSVGQYF. In nucleotides, the CDR3 is TGTGCCACCAGTGATTCGTCCCGTTCAGTTGGGCAGTACTTC.

V gene TRBV11-2 combines with J gene TRBJ2-7; 9 nucleotides agree with TRBD2. V trimming: 0 bases; J trimming: 4 bases; junction bases outside the gene matches: 13. Germline lookup yields CDR1 SGHAT and CDR2 FQNNGV. The CDR3 is made up of 18 amino acids. CDR3 sequence (DNA): TGTGCCAGCAGCTTAGAGATATTAATAGCGGGAGAGTTTTACGAGCAGTACTTC. It translates to CASSLEILIAGEFYEQYF.

The chain joins TRBV7-8 to TRBJ2-4; TRBD2 is a possible D gene (8 bases). Trimming removed 5 bases at V and 0 bases at J, with 23 bases between. The CDR3 has 19 residues. Germline V gene sequence: CDR1 SGHVS, CDR2 FQNEAQ. CDR3 residues: CASSPTGVRLALAKNIQYF. The CDR3 DNA follows: TGTGCCAGCAGCCCTACAGGGGTGCGACTAGCGCTAGCCAAAAACATTCAGTACTTC.

This chain connects TRBV2 to TRBJ2-3; 8 bases match TRBD1. Germline assignment: CDR1 SNHLY and CDR2 FYNNEI. This CDR3 region has 19 residues. The junction had 19 bases not matched to a gene; V was cut back by 6 bases and J by 2 bases. CDR3 in amino acids: CASSPTDREESEFTDTQYF. In DNA form, the CDR3 reads TGTGCCAGCAGCCCCACGGACAGGGAAGAATCCGAATTCACAGATACGCAGTATTTT.

V is TRBV28 and J is TRBJ1-1; D is undetermined. V lost 0 bases and J lost 3, with 11 bases in between. The germline CDR1 and CDR2 sequences are MDHEN and SYDVKM. The CDR3 sequence is 15 residues long. The CDR3 loop is CASSLWSGPDTEAFF. In DNA form, the CDR3 reads TGTGCCAGCAGTTTATGGTCAGGCCCTGACACTGAAGCTTTCTTT.

The chain joins TRBV3-1 (or the pseudogene TRBV3-2) to TRBJ2-7, with D perhaps TRBD1 (5 bases). V dropped 4 bases and J dropped 3 bases, with 10 bases sitting between them. Looked up from germline, CDR1 is LGHDT and CDR2 is YNNKEL (reference sequence). The CDR3 is 13 amino acids. In nucleotides, the CDR3 is TGTGCCAGCAGCCTTCGACAGAGCTACGAGCAGTACTTC. Translation gives CASSLRQSYEQYF.

The chain employs TRBV7-3 and TRBJ2-7; 8 bases map to TRBD1. V gave up 4 bases and J gave up 6 bases; unmatched junction bases: 5. There are 13 residues in the CDR3. Germline assignment: CDR1 SGHTA and CDR2 FQGTGA. CDR3 sequence reads: CASSSTGVGEQYF. In nucleotides, the CDR3 is TGTGCCAGCAGCTCGACAGGGGTAGGCGAGCAGTACTTC.

The chain joins TRBV6-5 to TRBJ2-7, with TRBD1 matching 12 bases. The CDR3 is 15 amino acids. The J segment lost 7 bases and the V segment lost 4 bases, leaving 8 bases of the junction unmatched. Germline CDR1 MNHEY, CDR2 SVGAGI. The CDR3 DNA follows: TGTGCCAGCAGTTTGGGACAGGGGGCGACGAGAGAGCAGTACTTC. It translates to CASSLGQGATREQYF.

The chain is built from TRBV2 and TRBJ2-7, with D possibly being TRBD2 (5 bases). Germline V gives CDR1 SNHLY, CDR2 FYNNEI. The CDR3 has 14 amino acids. V was trimmed by 4 bases and J by 1 base, leaving 11 bases between them. Written as DNA, the CDR3 is TGTGCCAGCAGTGTGGGGAGTTTATCCTACGAGCAGTACTTC. Translated: CASSVGSLSYEQYF.

The rearrangement links TRBV3-1 (or the pseudogene TRBV3-2) to TRBJ2-7; TRBD2 matches at 11 bases. Germline-derived CDR1 and CDR2 are LGHDT and YNNKEL (reference sequence). This CDR3 is 17 amino acids long. Trimming cost V 4 bases and J 2 bases; bases outside gene matches: 10. The CDR3 here is CASSPVQRLAGTYEQYF. The CDR3 DNA reads TGTGCCAGCAGCCCGGTCCAAAGACTAGCGGGAACCTACGAGCAGTACTTC.

J is TRBJ2-7 and V is TRBV5-6, with D maybe TRBD2 (5 bases). Deletions cut 4 bases from V and 5 bases from J, with 13 bases between. Looked up from germline, CDR1 is SGHDT and CDR2 is YYEEEE. This CDR3 region has 13 residues. CDR3 in amino acids: CASSPELRDEQYF. The CDR3 region has the DNA TGTGCCAGCAGCCCCGAATTGAGGGACGAGCAGTACTTC.

The V call is TRBV5-8, the J call TRBJ1-4, with 7 nucleotides matching TRBD1. V was pared by 4 bases and J by 8 bases, with 11 bases of the junction left unmatched. This CDR3 comprises 15 residues. Germline lookup yields CDR1 SGHTS and CDR2 YDEGEE. The CDR3: CASSPGDRKGEKLFF. DNA of the CDR3: TGTGCCAGCAGCCCCGGGGACAGAAAAGGGGAAAAACTGTTTTTT.

The chain has TRBV3-1 (or the pseudogene TRBV3-2) and TRBJ1-2, with D possibly TRBD1 on 5 matching bases. The CDR3 is 13 amino acids. Germline CDR1 LGHDT, CDR2 YNNKEL (reference sequence). The V gene lost 7 bases and the J gene lost 8 bases, with 17 bases spanning the gap. CDR3 region: CASIPMGQYGYTF. The CDR3 coding sequence is TGTGCCAGCATCCCCATGGGGCAGTACGGCTACACCTTC.

The chain has TRBV6-5 and TRBJ2-3, with 9 bases identical to TRBD2. From germline, CDR1 is MNHEY and CDR2 SVGAGI. This CDR3 contains 15 residues. V was pared by 6 bases and J by 2 bases, with 6 bases of the junction left unmatched. As DNA, the CDR3 is TGTGCCAGCAGATTCCTAGCGGGAACCACAGATACGCAGTATTTT. Its translation is CASRFLAGTTDTQYF.

V gene TRBV24-1 combines with J gene TRBJ2-4, with a tentative D call TRBD1 (6 bases). Trimming left V 5 bases short and J 0 bases short, with 10 bases between. The CDR3 spans 15 residues. CDR1 and CDR2 from the germline V gene are KGHDR and SFDVKD. This chain's CDR3 is CATSVQGLAKNIQYF. The CDR3 coding sequence is TGTGCCACCAGTGTGCAGGGGTTAGCCAAAAACATTCAGTACTTC.

The rearrangement uses TRBV20-1 and TRBJ2-1, with D unresolved. The CDR3 is 11 residues long. The V and J ends lost 6 bases and 2 bases respectively, with 5 bases between them. Germline assignment: CDR1 DFQATT and CDR2 SNEGSKA (reference sequence). The CDR3 region has the DNA TGCAGTGCCCGGGCCTACAATGAGCAGTTCTTC. It yields the protein CSARAYNEQFF.

The chain uses TRBV3-1 (or the pseudogene TRBV3-2) and TRBJ2-4; 9 bases line up with TRBD2. V lost 4 bases to trimming and J lost 1 base; unmatched junction nucleotides: 11. The CDR3 loop spans 18 amino acids. Germline CDR1 is LGHDT and CDR2 is YNNKEL (reference sequence). This chain's CDR3 is CASSPSASGIRAKNIQYF. CDR3 DNA sequence: TGTGCCAGCAGCCCAAGCGCTAGCGGGATACGTGCCAAAAACATTCAGTACTTC.

CDR3 residues: CASSPPGGTGPYYEQYF. The CDR3, as DNA: TGTGCCAGCAGCCCCCCCGGGGGGACAGGGCCCTACTACGAGCAGTACTTC. J is TRBJ2-7 and V is TRBV3-1 (or the pseudogene TRBV3-2); 9 bases map to TRBD1. Germline CDR1 LGHDT, CDR2 YNNKEL (reference sequence). J gave up 3 bases and V 4 bases, and 13 bases lay outside the gene matches. The CDR3 is 17 amino acids.

The rearrangement links TRBV30 to TRBJ2-1, with a possible D match to TRBD2 (5 bases). The V and J ends lost 1 base and 6 bases respectively, with 22 bases between them. This CDR3 is built from 17 residues. Germline values: CDR1 GTSNPN, CDR2 SVGIG (reference sequence). CDR3 coding DNA: TGTGCCTGGAGTGGCAGGAGGCGAGGTCCTCGGGTCAATGAGCAGTTCTTC. This gives the protein CAWSGRRRGPRVNEQFF.

J is TRBJ2-2 and V is TRBV29-1, with a possible D match to TRBD2 (5 bases). The CDR3 has 15 amino acids. V gave up 0 bases and J gave up 2 bases, with 10 bases separating them. Germline V gene lookup returns CDR1 SQVTM and CDR2 ANQGSEA. CDR3 amino acids: CSVEDIRTNTGELFF. CDR3 bases: TGCAGCGTTGAAGATATCCGGACTAACACCGGGGAGCTGTTTTTT.